This note documents a single TCR beta chain sequence. The antigen remains unidentified. In TCRdb, the reads were re-called with MiXCR into one record per CDR3 protein. Here the sample spans hundreds of thousands of distinct CDR3 sequences, approximately 31% being singletons. The record originates from a study of T cell repertoires in cytomegalovirus infection. The wider study: Both a matching HLA type and CMV infection were indicated by public TCR beta signatures. Findings and limits, study-wide: The ex vivo response was dominated by HLA-C-restricted CMV-specific TCR beta clonotypes. Carriage of CMV together with the relevant HLA was identifiable through cumulative public TCR beta family frequency.

Germline CDR1 SGDLS, CDR2 YYNGEE. The CDR3 has 12 residues. V lost 5 bases and J lost 8, with 13 bases in between. The gene calls are TRBV9 and TRBJ1-2, with a weak D call TRBD1 (5 bases). Sequenced: PBMCs. The TCR sequence derives from a human donor in good health (CMV status not recorded). Some clones in this sample may be carry-over from other donors' samples. The CDR3 sequence is CASRAGRDGYTF. The CDR3, as DNA: TGTGCCAGCAGAGCTGGCAGGGACGGCTACACCTTC.